This TCR beta chain is drawn from a study of control samples from healthy donors and cancer patients. Method: immunoSEQ multiplex PCR; TCRdb's copy keeps in-frame clones and lacks some. Of 35,000 to 45,000 clones in the sample, less than 90% are singletons; the top ten hold about half. Germline CDR1 and CDR2: LNHDA and SQIVND (reference sequence). The CDR3 covers 14 residues. Trimming removed 6 bases at V and 1 base at J, with 10 bases between. The V and J genes are TRBV19 and TRBJ1-3, with D maybe TRBD1 (6 bases). The sequence was collected from a man in his 60s in good health. The sequenced sample was blood. CDR3 sequence reads: CASSTGTSGNTIYF. In nucleotides, the CDR3 is TGTGCCAGTAGCACAGGGACTTCTGGAAACACCATATATTTT.